Presented here are 3 T cell receptor beta chains from one specimen sequenced in a study of blood T cell repertoires in COVID-19. Libraries were prepared by immunoSEQ multiplex PCR; TCRdb keeps only in-frame clonotypes and omits some of them. This table has 430,000 or so clones, 70% to 90% appearing once. Material for sequencing was PBMCs or T cells enriched from blood (not recorded which). The receptors come from a woman younger than 35 who had been exposed to COVID-19.

V gene TRBV2 combines with J gene TRBJ1-2, with a possible D match to TRBD1 (6 bases). The CDR3 totals 12 residues. The germline V gene has CDR1 SNHLY and CDR2 FYNNEI. Trimming removed 6 bases from V and 2 bases from J, with 7 bases in between. CDR3 DNA: TGTGCCAGCAGAGGACAGAACTATGGCTACACCTTC. This codes for CASRGQNYGYTF.

The chain is built from TRBV20-1 and TRBJ2-1, with 9 bases that match TRBD2. V dropped 3 bases and J dropped 9; count of bases not matched to a gene: 12. CDR1 is DFQATT and CDR2 is SNEGSKA in the germline V gene (reference sequence). CDR3 length: 15 residues. CDR3 DNA sequence: TGCAGTGCTAGTACGACTGGCGGGAGGGCAGGTGAGCAGTTCTTC. Protein: CSASTTGGRAGEQFF.

This clone showed up just once. This chain uses TRBV28 with TRBJ2-3, with D possibly matching TRBD2 (6 bases). The CDR3 extends over 15 amino acids. Germline values: CDR1 MDHEN, CDR2 SYDVKM. The V gene lost 5 bases and the J gene lost 13 bases, with 25 bases spanning the gap. The CDR3 protein is CASSETVEGKGSEYF. CDR3 nucleotide sequence: TGTGCCAGCAGTGAAACGGTGGAGGGCAAGGGTTCGGAGTATTTT.